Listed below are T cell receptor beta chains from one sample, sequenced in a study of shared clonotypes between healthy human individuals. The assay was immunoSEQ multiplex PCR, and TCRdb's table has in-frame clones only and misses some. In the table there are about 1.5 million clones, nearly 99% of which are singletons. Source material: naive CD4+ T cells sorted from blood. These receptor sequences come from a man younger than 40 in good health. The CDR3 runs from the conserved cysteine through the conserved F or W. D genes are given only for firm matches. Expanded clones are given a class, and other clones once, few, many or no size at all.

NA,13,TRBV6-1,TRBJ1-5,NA,TGTGCCAGCAGTGAAGCTCTCGTGGGGCCCCAGCATTTT,CASSEALVGPQHF
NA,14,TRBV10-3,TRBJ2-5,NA,TGTGCCATCAGTAGGGCAGGGGAAGGGGAGACCCAGTACTTC,CAISRAGEGETQYF
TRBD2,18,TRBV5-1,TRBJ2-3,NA,TGCGCCAGCAGCCCGGGGACTAGCGGCCCGGGGGGTACAGATACGCAGTATTTT,CASSPGTSGPGGTDTQYF
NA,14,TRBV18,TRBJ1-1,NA,TGTGCCAGCTCACCAGCAGGGTGGAACACTGAAGCTTTCTTT,CASSPAGWNTEAFF
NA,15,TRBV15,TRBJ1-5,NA,TGTGCCACCAGCAGAGCGGGTAGGTATGGGGAGCCCCAGCATTTT,CATSRAGRYGEPQHF
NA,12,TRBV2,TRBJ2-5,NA,TGTGCCAGCAGTGACCGGGGAGAGACCCAGTACTTC,CASSDRGETQYF
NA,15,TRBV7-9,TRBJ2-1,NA,TGTGCCAGCAGCTTAGTGAGGTCTCGGGCGGGCCCCCGGTTCTTC,CASSLVRSRAGPRFF
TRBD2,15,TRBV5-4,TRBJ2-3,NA,TGTGCCAGCAGCTTGATAGCGGGAAGGTCAGATACGCAGTATTTT,CASSLIAGRSDTQYF
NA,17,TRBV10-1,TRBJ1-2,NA,TGCGCCAGCAGTGGACAGTGTAGGTTCGGGCTTGGCTATGGCTACACCTTC,CASSGQCRFGLGYGYTF
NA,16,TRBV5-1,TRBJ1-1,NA,TGCGCCAGCAGCTCACTAAAGTCCGGGGCTGGTACTGAAGCTTTCTTT,CASSSLKSGAGTEAFF
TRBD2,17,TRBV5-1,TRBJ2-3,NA,TGCGCCAGCAGCTGGGCCCTAGCGGAGAGTAGCACAGATACGCAGTATTTT,CASSWALAESSTDTQYF
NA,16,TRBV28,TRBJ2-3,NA,TGTGCCAGCAGCCGGAGCCGAGGATGGGGCACAGATACGCAGTATTTT,CASSRSRGWGTDTQYF
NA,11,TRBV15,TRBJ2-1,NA,TGTGCCACCAAACAGACGGCGGAGCAGTTCTTC,CATKQTAEQFF
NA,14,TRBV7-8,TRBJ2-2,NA,TGTGCCAGCAGCTTGACAGGCGGCGCCGGGGAGCTGTTTTTT,CASSLTGGAGELFF
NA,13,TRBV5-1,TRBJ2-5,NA,TGCGCCAGCAGCTCGGCCATCCGAGAGACCCAGTACTTC,CASSSAIRETQYF
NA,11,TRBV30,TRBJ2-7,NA,TGTGCCTGGAGGGACGTCGAGGAGCAGTACTTC,CAWRDVEEQYF
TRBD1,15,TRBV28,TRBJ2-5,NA,TGTGCCAGCAGTCCCCCCGGACAGGCTCAAGAGACCCAGTACTTC,CASSPPGQAQETQYF
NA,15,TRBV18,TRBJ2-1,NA,TGTGCCAGCTCACCACCAGCAGCCCGACTCAATGAGCAGTTCTTC,CASSPPAARLNEQFF
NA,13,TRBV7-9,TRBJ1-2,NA,TGTGCCAGCAGCTTCTTGGGATTCTATGGCTACACCTTC,CASSFLGFYGYTF
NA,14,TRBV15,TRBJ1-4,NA,TGTGCCACCAGCCTGCCCGGGGTACGGTCGGGACTGTTTTTT,CATSLPGVRSGLFF
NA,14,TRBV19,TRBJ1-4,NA,TGTGCCAGTAGACTACCCATTGGTGGGGAAAAACTGTTTTTT,CASRLPIGGEKLFF
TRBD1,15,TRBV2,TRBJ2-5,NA,TGTGCCAGCAGTCCGGGACAGGGGTACCAAGAGACCCAGTACTTC,CASSPGQGYQETQYF
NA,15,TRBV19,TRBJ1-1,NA,TGTGCCAGTAACAACGCCTTCGGGAAGGTCGCTGAAGCTTTCTTT,CASNNAFGKVAEAFF
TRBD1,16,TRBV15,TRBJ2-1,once,TGTGCCACCAGCAAGACAGGGGGGAGAGGGTTGAATGAGCAGTTCTTC,CATSKTGGRGLNEQFF
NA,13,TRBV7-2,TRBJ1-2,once,TGTGCCAGCAGCTTTTCAGGGGACTATGGCTACACCTTC,CASSFSGDYGYTF
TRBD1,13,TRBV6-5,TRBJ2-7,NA,TGTGCCAGCAGCCAAGGACAGGGATACGAGCAGTACTTC,CASSQGQGYEQYF
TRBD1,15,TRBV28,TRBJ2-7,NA,TGTGCCAGCAGGGCTACGGGACAGTGGGATTACGGGCAGTACTTC,CASRATGQWDYGQYF
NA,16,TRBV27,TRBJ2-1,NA,TGTGCCACCGCGACTTGGGCGTTCCCCACGGGAAATGAGCAGTTCTTC,CATATWAFPTGNEQFF
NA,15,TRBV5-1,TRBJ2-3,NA,TGCGCCAGCAGCTTGGCGTTAGGGGGCACAGATACGCAGTATTTT,CASSLALGGTDTQYF
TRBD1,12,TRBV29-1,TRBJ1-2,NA,TGCAGCGTTGTAGGGGGCCCTTATGGCTACACCTTC,CSVVGGPYGYTF
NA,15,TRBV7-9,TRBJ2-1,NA,TGTGCCAGCAGCCGAGACCCCATTGGATACAATGAGCAGTTCTTC,CASSRDPIGYNEQFF
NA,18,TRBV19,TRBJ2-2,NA,TGTGCCAGTAGCGGGAGAGGGCTGTCTTTATTGAACACCGGGGAGCTGTTTTTT,CASSGRGLSLLNTGELFF
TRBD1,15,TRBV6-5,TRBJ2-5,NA,TGTGCCAGCACCCCCCGACAGGGTCTGAGAGAGACCCAGTACTTC,CASTPRQGLRETQYF
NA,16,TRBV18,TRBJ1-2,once,TGTGCCAGCTCACCACTAGGAGCACCACGGGACTATGGCTACACCTTC,CASSPLGAPRDYGYTF
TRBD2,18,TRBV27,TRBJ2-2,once,TGTGCCAGCAGTTTATCGAAATCCGCGGGAGTTGTCCCCGGGGAGCTGTTTTTT,CASSLSKSAGVVPGELFF